This T cell receptor (beta chain) is drawn from a study of TIL therapy for anti-PD-1-resistant metastatic lung cancer. Study-level information: Tumors carried a median roughly 1.5 non-synonymous mutations per megabase.

Specified time point: pre-treatment sample, taken before nivolumab and TIL therapy. CDR1 and CDR2 (germline): WNHNN, SYGVQD (reference sequence). This CDR3 spans 14 amino acids. V was shortened by 3 bases and J by 4 bases, with 12 bases between the two germline ends. The libraries were made with immunoSEQ v3. Here immunoSEQ multiplex PCR was the method, and the copy in TCRdb shows in-frame clones only, minus some. Of tens of thousands of clones in the sample, 87% were seen once. In its sample, this clone was seen once. The sequencing used blood, collected at baseline. The clonotype comes from a person aged 25-79 years with non-small cell lung cancer. The rearrangement joins TRBV10-1 to TRBJ1-1; possibly TRBD1 for D (5 bases). Here the CDR3 reads CASSDVGTGTEAFF. The CDR3 DNA sequence: TGCGCCAGCAGTGATGTGGGGACGGGCACTGAAGCTTTCTTT.